This T cell receptor beta chain emerged from a study of vaccination effects on CD4 cells after COVID-19. TCRdb's copy holds only in-frame clones and misses some; the assay was immunoSEQ multiplex PCR. The data show tens of thousands of clones, about 70% seen once. Germline V lookup: CDR1 SNHLY, CDR2 FYNNEI. V gave up 3 bases and J gave up 2 bases, with 20 bases separating them. This CDR3 has 18 amino acids. As to this clone: Its cognate antigen is unknown.

Having been cultured for under twelve days, the cells underwent CD4+ T cell isolation. The specimen was CD4+ T cells from PBMCs cultured without peptide, collected before COVID-19 vaccination. The TCR originated in a human donor who received a COVID-19 vaccine. The V call is TRBV2, the J call TRBJ1-3, with D perhaps matching TRBD1 (5 bases). DNA of the CDR3: TGTGCCAGCAGTGATCAGGGTATGTGGAATAACGCTGGAAACACCATATATTTT. It codes for CASSDQGMWNNAGNTIYF.